The rows below give T cell receptor beta chains drawn from one sample of a study of blood T cells in healthy people across ages. TCRdb independently ran MiXCR on the 5' RACE reads; one entry per CDR3 protein. The data show 1.5 million to 1.9 million distinct CDR3 sequences, approximately 43% seen once. The sequencing sample was made of blood. The receptors shown here come from a woman aged 18-29 years in good health. CDR3s include the opening cysteine and the closing phenylalanine or tryptophan. A D gene is named only where the DNA matches it firmly. Only some rows state a clone size, as once, few, many or a class for expanded clones.

TRBV4-1,TRBD2,NA,TRBJ2-7,CASSQGPAPTSGGYEQYF,TGCGCCAGCAGCCAAGGTCCTGCACCTACTAGCGGGGGATACGAGCAGTACTTC
TRBV10-2,NA,NA,TRBJ2-7,CASSPSRVSYNEQYF,TGCGCCAGCAGCCCTAGCAGGGTATCCTACAATGAGCAGTACTTC
TRBV5-1,NA,NA,TRBJ2-1,CASADPGLNEQFF,TGCGCCAGCGCAGATCCGGGGTTGAATGAGCAGTTCTTC
TRBV4-3,NA,few,TRBJ2-5,CASSQVDQETQYF,TGCGCCAGCAGCCAAGTGGACCAAGAGACCCAGTACTTC
TRBV7-2,NA,NA,TRBJ1-6,CASSLPGAGSPLHF,TGTGCCAGCAGCTTACCGGGGGCGGGATCACCCCTCCACTTT
TRBV11-2,TRBD1,NA,TRBJ2-7,CASSLTTGGWNYEQYF,TGTGCCAGCAGCCTTACGACAGGGGGCTGGAACTACGAGCAGTACTTC
TRBV4-3,NA,few,TRBJ2-1,CASSPNVAYNEQFF,TGCGCCAGCAGCCCAAACGTGGCCTACAATGAGCAGTTCTTC
TRBV7-9,NA,few,TRBJ1-5,CASSGDEYSNQPQHF,TGTGCCAGCAGCGGGGATGAATATAGCAATCAGCCCCAGCATTTT
TRBV9,NA,NA,TRBJ2-1,CASSAQGSSYNEQFF,TGTGCCAGCAGCGCCCAGGGCAGCTCCTACAATGAGCAGTTCTTC
TRBV7-2,NA,NA,TRBJ1-2,CASSTDWGANYGYTF,TGTGCCAGCAGCACCGACTGGGGGGCCAACTATGGCTACACCTTC
TRBV20-1,TRBD2,NA,TRBJ2-7,CSASREASGSYEQYF,TGCAGTGCTAGTAGGGAAGCTAGCGGGAGCTACGAGCAGTACTTC
TRBV4-3,NA,few,TRBJ1-2,CASSQDLPKSGYGYTF,TGCGCCAGCAGCCAAGATCTTCCTAAATCAGGCTATGGCTACACCTTC
TRBV20-1,NA,NA,TRBJ2-7,CSARDQRGQFDEQYF,TGCAGTGCTAGAGATCAACGAGGACAGTTCGACGAGCAGTACTTC
TRBV5-1,NA,NA,TRBJ2-1,CASSLAGRGFYEQFF,TGCGCCAGCAGCTTGGCGGGTAGAGGGTTTTATGAGCAGTTCTTC
TRBV4-3,NA,NA,TRBJ2-2,CASSQEFRDTGELFF,TGCGCCAGCAGCCAAGAGTTTCGAGACACCGGGGAGCTGTTTTTT
TRBV6-2/TRBV6-3,NA,few,TRBJ2-7,CASSGAFEQYF,TGTGCCAGCAGCGGGGCTTTCGAGCAGTACTTC
TRBV27,NA,few,TRBJ2-7,CASRRTAQYEQYF,TGTGCCAGCAGAAGGACGGCACAATACGAGCAGTACTTC
TRBV11-2,NA,many,TRBJ2-1,CASSLVPTPYNEQFF,TGTGCCAGCAGCTTAGTTCCTACCCCCTACAATGAGCAGTTCTTC
TRBV7-9,NA,NA,TRBJ1-1,CAGSLGGANTEAFF,TGTGCCGGCAGCTTAGGAGGGGCGAACACTGAAGCTTTCTTT
TRBV28,NA,NA,TRBJ2-3,CAGSSLGPGPDAQYF,TGTGCCGGCAGTTCCCTGGGGCCCGGGCCAGATGCGCAGTATTTT
TRBV29-1,TRBD1,few,TRBJ1-2,CSGGTGGIYGYTF,TGCAGCGGGGGGACAGGGGGGATCTATGGCTACACCTTC
TRBV29-1,NA,few,TRBJ1-2,CSVNPGLHEKGYTF,TGCAGCGTTAACCCGGGACTCCACGAGAAGGGCTACACCTTC
TRBV4-3,NA,NA,TRBJ2-3,CASSQQGIAPDTQYF,TGCGCCAGCAGCCAACAGGGGATAGCCCCAGATACGCAGTATTTT
TRBV10-3,TRBD1,NA,TRBJ1-2,CAIQGESGYTF,TGTGCCATCCAGGGGGAAAGTGGCTACACCTTC
TRBV9,NA,NA,TRBJ1-1,CASSVGGGGNTEAFF,TGTGCCAGCAGCGTAGGAGGAGGGGGGAACACTGAAGCTTTCTTT
TRBV27,NA,NA,TRBJ1-5,CASSPDRPNQPQHF,TGTGCCAGCAGTCCCGACCGACCTAATCAGCCCCAGCATTTT
TRBV29-1,NA,few,TRBJ2-1,CSVDLNEQFF,TGCAGCGTTGACCTGAATGAGCAGTTCTTC
TRBV9,TRBD1,NA,TRBJ2-3,CASSPPWAGGANTDTQYF,TGTGCCAGCAGCCCCCCCTGGGCAGGGGGTGCAAACACAGATACGCAGTATTTT
TRBV11-1,TRBD2,once,TRBJ2-5,CASSRAGGSNEQYF,TGTGCCAGCAGCAGAGCGGGGGGATCGAATGAGCAGTACTTC
TRBV27,NA,NA,TRBJ2-7,CASSLFWGQEQYF,TGTGCCAGCAGTTTATTCTGGGGGCAAGAGCAGTACTTC
TRBV7-9,TRBD1,few,TRBJ1-1,CASSLVTGGHTEAFF,TGTGCCAGCAGCTTAGTGACAGGGGGCCACACTGAAGCTTTCTTT
TRBV4-1,NA,few,TRBJ1-2,CASSQPRRSVYGYTF,TGCGCCAGCAGCCAACCCCGACGATCTGTCTATGGCTACACCTTC
TRBV29-1,NA,NA,TRBJ1-1,CSVASNTEAFF,TGCAGCGTTGCCTCGAACACTGAAGCTTTCTTT
TRBV20-1,NA,NA,TRBJ2-1,CSARDLSGSYNEQFF,TGCAGTGCTAGAGACCTTAGCGGCTCCTACAATGAGCAGTTCTTC
TRBV5-1,NA,NA,TRBJ2-1,CASSLSRRAEQFF,TGCGCCAGCAGCTTGTCGCGGAGGGCTGAGCAGTTCTTC
TRBV4-3,NA,NA,TRBJ1-6,CASSHPRGAGNSPLHF,TGCGCCAGCAGCCACCCGAGGGGGGCGGGGAATTCACCCCTCCACTTT
TRBV11-1,NA,few,TRBJ2-1,CASSLGQSGGVGNEQFF,TGTGCCAGCAGCTTAGGTCAGTCCGGGGGAGTGGGCAATGAGCAGTTCTTC
TRBV7-9,NA,NA,TRBJ1-1,CASSYLVNTEAFF,TGTGCCAGCAGCTATCTGGTGAACACTGAAGCTTTCTTT
TRBV4-1,NA,many,TRBJ2-3,CASSQDPLAGSTDTQYF,TGCGCCAGCAGCCAAGATCCACTAGCCGGAAGCACAGATACGCAGTATTTT
TRBV2,TRBD2,NA,TRBJ2-3,CASPTSGGDTQYF,TGTGCCAGCCCAACTAGCGGGGGTGATACGCAGTATTTT
TRBV4-1,NA,NA,TRBJ2-1,CASSQERRDEQFF,TGCGCCAGCAGCCAAGAACGGCGGGATGAGCAGTTCTTC
TRBV6-2/TRBV6-3,TRBD2,NA,TRBJ2-3,CASRGTSGDTQYF,TGTGCCAGTCGAGGGACTAGCGGTGATACGCAGTATTTT
TRBV12-3/TRBV12-4,NA,few,TRBJ1-4,CASSFSGTNEKLFF,TGTGCCAGCAGTTTCTCGGGAACTAATGAAAAACTGTTTTTT
TRBV7-9,TRBD2,NA,TRBJ2-7,CASSFASGGEYF,TGTGCCAGCAGCTTCGCTAGCGGGGGGGAGTACTTC
TRBV18,NA,NA,TRBJ1-4,CASSGFTTTNEKLFF,TGTGCCAGCTCAGGGTTCACCACAACTAATGAAAAACTGTTTTTT
TRBV20-1,TRBD2,NA,TRBJ2-1,CGAEPPAGGYNEQFF,TGCGGTGCTGAGCCCCCTGCGGGGGGGTACAATGAGCAGTTCTTC
TRBV4-1,NA,few,TRBJ2-5,CASSQDGRGFDEQYF,TGCGCCAGCAGCCAAGATGGCAGGGGTTTTGATGAGCAGTACTTC
TRBV6-2/TRBV6-3,TRBD2,NA,TRBJ2-7,CASSYSGLAETYNEQYF,TGTGCCAGCAGTTACTCGGGACTAGCGGAAACCTACAATGAGCAGTACTTC